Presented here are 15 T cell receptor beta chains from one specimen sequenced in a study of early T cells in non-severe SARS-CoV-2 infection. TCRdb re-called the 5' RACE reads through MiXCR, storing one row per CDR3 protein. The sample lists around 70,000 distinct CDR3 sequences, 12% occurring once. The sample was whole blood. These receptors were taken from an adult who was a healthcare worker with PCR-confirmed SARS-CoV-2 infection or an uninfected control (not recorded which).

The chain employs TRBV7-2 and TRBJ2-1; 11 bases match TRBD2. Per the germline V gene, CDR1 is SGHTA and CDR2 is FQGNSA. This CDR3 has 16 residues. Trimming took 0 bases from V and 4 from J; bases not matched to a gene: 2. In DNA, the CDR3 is TGTGCCAGCAGCTTAGCGGCTAGCGGGGGGTACAATGAGCAGTTCTTC. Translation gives CASSLAASGGYNEQFF.

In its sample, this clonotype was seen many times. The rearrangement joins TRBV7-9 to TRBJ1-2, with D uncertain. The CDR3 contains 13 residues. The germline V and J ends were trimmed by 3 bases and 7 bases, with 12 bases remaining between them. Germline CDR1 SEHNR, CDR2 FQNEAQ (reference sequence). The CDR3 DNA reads TGTGCCAGCAGCTTTAACCTACGCAGTGGCTACACCTTC. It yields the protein CASSFNLRSGYTF.

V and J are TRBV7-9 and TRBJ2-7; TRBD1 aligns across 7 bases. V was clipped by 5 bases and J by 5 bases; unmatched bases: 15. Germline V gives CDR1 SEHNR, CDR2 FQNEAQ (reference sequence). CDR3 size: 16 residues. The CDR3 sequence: CASSRLGTEKANEQYF. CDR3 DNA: TGTGCCAGCAGCCGCCTAGGGACAGAGAAGGCGAACGAGCAGTACTTC.

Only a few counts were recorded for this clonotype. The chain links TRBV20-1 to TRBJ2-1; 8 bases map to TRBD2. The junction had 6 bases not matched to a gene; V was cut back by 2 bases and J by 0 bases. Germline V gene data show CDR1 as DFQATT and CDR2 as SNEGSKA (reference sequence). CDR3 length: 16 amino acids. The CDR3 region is CSARPSGPSSYNEQFF. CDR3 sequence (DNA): TGCAGTGCTAGACCTAGCGGGCCGAGCTCCTACAATGAGCAGTTCTTC.

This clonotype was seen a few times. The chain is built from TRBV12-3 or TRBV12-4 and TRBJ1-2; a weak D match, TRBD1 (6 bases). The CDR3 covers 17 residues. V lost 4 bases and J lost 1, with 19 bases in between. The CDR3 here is CASSSQGLRGHNYGYTF. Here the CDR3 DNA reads TGTGCCAGCAGTTCCCAAGGGCTCCGGGGACATAACTATGGCTACACCTTC.

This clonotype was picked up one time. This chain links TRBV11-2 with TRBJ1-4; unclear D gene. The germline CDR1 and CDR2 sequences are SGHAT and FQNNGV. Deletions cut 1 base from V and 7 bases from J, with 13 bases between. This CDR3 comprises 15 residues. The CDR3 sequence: CASSLGTAVGEKLFF. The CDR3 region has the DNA TGTGCCAGCAGCTTAGGAACAGCCGTGGGTGAAAAACTGTTTTTT.

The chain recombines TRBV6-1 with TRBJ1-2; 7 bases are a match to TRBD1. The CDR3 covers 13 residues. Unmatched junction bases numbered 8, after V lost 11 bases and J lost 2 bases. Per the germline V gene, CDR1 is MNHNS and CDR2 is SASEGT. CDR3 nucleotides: TGTGCCGGTCGACAGGGATCCAACTATGGCTACACCTTC. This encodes CAGRQGSNYGYTF.

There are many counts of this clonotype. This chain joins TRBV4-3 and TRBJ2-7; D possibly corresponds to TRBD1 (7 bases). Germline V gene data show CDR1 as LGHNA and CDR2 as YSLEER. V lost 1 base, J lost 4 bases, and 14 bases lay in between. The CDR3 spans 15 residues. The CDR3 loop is CASSQGRGRPYEQYF. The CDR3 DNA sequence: TGCGCCAGCAGCCAAGGGAGGGGGCGACCTTACGAGCAGTACTTC.

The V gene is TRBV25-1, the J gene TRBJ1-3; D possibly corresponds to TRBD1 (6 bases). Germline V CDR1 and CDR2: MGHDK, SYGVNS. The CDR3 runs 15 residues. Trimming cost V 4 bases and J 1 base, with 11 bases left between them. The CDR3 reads CASSAHTGSGNTIYF. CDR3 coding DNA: TGTGCCAGCAGTGCCCACACAGGGTCTGGAAACACCATATATTTT.

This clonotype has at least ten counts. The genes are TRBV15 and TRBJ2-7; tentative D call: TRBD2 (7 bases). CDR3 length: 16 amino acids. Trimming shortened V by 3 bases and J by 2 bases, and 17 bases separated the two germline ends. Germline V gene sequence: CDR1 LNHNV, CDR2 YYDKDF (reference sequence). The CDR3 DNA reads TGTGCCACCAGCAGCCTAATCGAGGGGGGGACCTACGAGCAGTACTTC. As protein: CATSSLIEGGTYEQYF.

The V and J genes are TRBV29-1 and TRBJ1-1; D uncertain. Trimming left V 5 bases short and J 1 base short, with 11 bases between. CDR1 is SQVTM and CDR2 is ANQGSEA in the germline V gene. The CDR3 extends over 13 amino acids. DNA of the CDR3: TGCAGCGTTCCGGATTTAGGGAACACTGAAGCTTTCTTT. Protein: CSVPDLGNTEAFF. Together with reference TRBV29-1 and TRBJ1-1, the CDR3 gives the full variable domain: SAVISQKPSRDICQRGTSLTIQCQVDSQVTMMFWYRQQPGQSLTLIATANQGSEATYESGFVIDKFPISRPNLTFSTLTVSNMSPEDSSIYLCSVPDLGNTEAFFGQGTRLTVV.

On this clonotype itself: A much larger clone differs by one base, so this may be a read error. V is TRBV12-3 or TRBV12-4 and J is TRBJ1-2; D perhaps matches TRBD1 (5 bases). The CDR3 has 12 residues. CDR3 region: CVSTLRGYGYTF. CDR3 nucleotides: TGTGTCAGCACCCTAAGGGGATATGGCTACACCTTC.

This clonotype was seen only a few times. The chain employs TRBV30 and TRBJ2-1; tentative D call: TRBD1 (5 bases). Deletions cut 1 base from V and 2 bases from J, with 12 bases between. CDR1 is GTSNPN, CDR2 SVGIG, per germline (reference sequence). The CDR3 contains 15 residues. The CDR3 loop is CAWSALGPAYNEQFF. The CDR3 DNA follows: TGTGCCTGGAGTGCGTTGGGGCCCGCCTACAATGAGCAGTTCTTC. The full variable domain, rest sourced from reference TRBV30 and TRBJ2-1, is SQTIHQWPATLVQPVGSPLSLECTVEGTSNPNLYWYRQAAGRGLQLLFYSVGIGQISSEVPQNLSASRPQDRQFILSSKKLLLSDSGFYLCAWSALGPAYNEQFFGPGTRLTVL.

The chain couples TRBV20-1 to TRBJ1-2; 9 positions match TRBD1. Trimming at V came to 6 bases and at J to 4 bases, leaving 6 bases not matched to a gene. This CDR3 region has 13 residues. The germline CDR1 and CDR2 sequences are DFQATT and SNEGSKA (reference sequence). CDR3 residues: CSAVDRGPYGYTF. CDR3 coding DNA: TGCAGTGCCGTGGACAGGGGACCCTATGGCTACACCTTC.

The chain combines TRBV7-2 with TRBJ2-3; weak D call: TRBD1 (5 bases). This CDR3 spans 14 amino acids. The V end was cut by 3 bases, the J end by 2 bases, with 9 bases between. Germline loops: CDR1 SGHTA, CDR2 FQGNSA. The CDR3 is CASSLGPLTDTQYF. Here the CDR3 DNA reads TGTGCCAGCAGCTTGGGGCCACTCACAGATACGCAGTATTTT.